This T cell receptor beta chain was recovered during a study of blood T cell repertoires in COVID-19. The repertoire was sequenced with immunoSEQ multiplex PCR; TCRdb's copy has only in-frame clones and lacks some. This table holds around 160,000 clones, just over 90% found once. V was clipped by 3 bases and J by 2 bases, with 14 bases between them. The CDR3 has 15 residues. In germline, CDR1 is DFQATT, CDR2 SNEGSKA (reference sequence). J is TRBJ1-5 and V is TRBV20-1, with D perhaps matching TRBD1 (5 bases). The material sequenced was peripheral blood. The origin of this receptor is a woman aged 60-75 years with COVID-19, enrolled during active disease. CDR3 protein: CSASWGGSGNQPQHF. Written as DNA, the CDR3 is TGCAGTGCTAGTTGGGGGGGATCCGGCAATCAGCCCCAGCATTTT.